Only a few counts were recorded for the clone carrying this T cell receptor (beta chain). What it binds is not known. Per the germline V gene, CDR1 is MDHEN and CDR2 is SYDVKM. V was clipped by 6 bases and J by 5 bases; unmatched bases: 14. The CDR3 length is 16 residues. This entry is derived from a study of cytomegalovirus exposure and HLA in healthy donors. Notes on the study in general: Donors belonging to an Asian-associated ancestry cluster reportedly showed fewer N-insertions in productive TCRs than the approximately 670-donor mean, according to what a later analysis found. On later analysis, the bulk of CMV-associated TCR beta chains appeared to be HLA-restricted.

Both 60 Vbeta primers and 13 Jbeta primers went into the PCR. Libraries were prepared by immunoSEQ multiplex PCR; TCRdb keeps only in-frame clonotypes and omits some of them. Here the sample spans some 140,000 clones, about 83% being singletons. The TCR was taken from a woman in her 30s in good health and CMV-seronegative. V is TRBV28 and J is TRBJ2-5; 8 bases match TRBD2. The sequencing sample was made of PBMCs. This chain's CDR3 is CASSGGVRPSGETQYF. Written as DNA, the CDR3 is TGTGCCAGCAGCGGGGGGGTTCGCCCGAGTGGGGAGACCCAGTACTTC.